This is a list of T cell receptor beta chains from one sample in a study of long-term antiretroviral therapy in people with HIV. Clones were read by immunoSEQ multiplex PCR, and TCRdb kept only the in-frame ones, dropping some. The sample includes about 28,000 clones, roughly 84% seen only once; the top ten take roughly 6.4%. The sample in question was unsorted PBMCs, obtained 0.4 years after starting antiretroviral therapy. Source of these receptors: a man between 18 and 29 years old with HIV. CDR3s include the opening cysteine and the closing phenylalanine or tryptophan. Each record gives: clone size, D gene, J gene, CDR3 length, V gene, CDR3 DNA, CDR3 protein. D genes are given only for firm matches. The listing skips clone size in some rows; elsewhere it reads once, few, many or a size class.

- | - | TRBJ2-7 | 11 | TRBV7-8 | TGTGCCAGCAGCTTATTCTACGAGCAGTACTTC | CASSLFYEQYF
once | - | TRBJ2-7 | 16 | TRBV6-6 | TGTGCCAGCAGTTACCTGGCAGGGGAGGTTGTTGGCGAGCAGTACTTC | CASSYLAGEVVGEQYF
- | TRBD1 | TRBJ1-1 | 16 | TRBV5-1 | TGCGCCAGCAGCTTAGGACAGGGGCGAGGGGGAACTGAAGCTTTCTTT | CASSLGQGRGGTEAFF
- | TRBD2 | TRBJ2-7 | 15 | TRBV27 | TGTGCCAGCAGTTTATTGGCGGGGGGTAGTTACGAGCAGTACTTC | CASSLLAGGSYEQYF
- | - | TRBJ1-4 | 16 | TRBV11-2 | TGTGCCAGCAGCTTATTGAGGGTGGGGACTAATGAAAAACTGTTTTTT | CASSLLRVGTNEKLFF
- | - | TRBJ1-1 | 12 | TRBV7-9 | TGTGCCAGCAGCTTAGGTGTCGCCGGTGCTTTCTTT | CASSLGVAGAFF
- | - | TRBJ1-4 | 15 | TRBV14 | TGTGCCAGCAGCCAAGTTAGAGCAACTAATGAAAAACTGTTTTTT | CASSQVRATNEKLFF
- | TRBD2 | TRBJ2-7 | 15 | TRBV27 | TGTGCCAGCAGTTTCGGAAGTAGCGGGAGGTACGAGCAGTACTTC | CASSFGSSGRYEQYF
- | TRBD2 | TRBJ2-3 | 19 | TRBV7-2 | TGTGCCAGCAGCTTAGGCACTAGCGGGAGGGTCGCGATCACAGATACGCAGTATTTT | CASSLGTSGRVAITDTQYF
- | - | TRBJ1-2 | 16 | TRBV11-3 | TGTGCCAGCAGCTTGGGCGGCGACCAAGCTAACTATGGCTACACCTTC | CASSLGGDQANYGYTF
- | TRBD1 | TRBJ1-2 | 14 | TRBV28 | TGTGCCAGCAGTGACAGGGGCCCCGGCGATGGCTACACCTTC | CASSDRGPGDGYTF
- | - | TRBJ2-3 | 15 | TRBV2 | TGTGCCAGCAGTGTGGGTGCCTCTAGCACAGATACGCAGTATTTT | CASSVGASSTDTQYF
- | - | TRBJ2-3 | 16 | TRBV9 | TGTGCCAGCAGCGACCCTGGGGCCCCGGGTGCAGATACGCAGTATTTT | CASSDPGAPGADTQYF
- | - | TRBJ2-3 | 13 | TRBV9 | TGTGCCAGCAGCGTTCGACTAGCAGATACGCAGTATTTT | CASSVRLADTQYF
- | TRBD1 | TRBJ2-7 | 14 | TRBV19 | TGTGCCAGTAGTAGGGACAGGTTCTCCTACGAGCAGTACTTC | CASSRDRFSYEQYF
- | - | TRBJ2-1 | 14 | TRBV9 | TGTGCCAGCACCCTAGGCGCAGATGGAGGTGAGCAGTTCTTC | CASTLGADGGEQFF
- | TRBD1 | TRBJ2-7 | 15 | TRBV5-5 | TGTGCCAGCAGCACGGGACAGGGAAAGGCCTACGAGCAGTACTTC | CASSTGQGKAYEQYF
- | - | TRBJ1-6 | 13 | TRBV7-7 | TGTGCCAGCAGCTCCGCTTACGGATCACCCCTCCACTTT | CASSSAYGSPLHF
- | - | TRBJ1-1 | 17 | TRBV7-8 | TGTGCCAGCAGCTTAGACCCAGCGACGGGATCGAGCACTGAAGCTTTCTTT | CASSLDPATGSSTEAFF
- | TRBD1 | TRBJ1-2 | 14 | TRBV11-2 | TGTGCCAGCAGCTCGACAGGGGTCGCCTATGGCTACACCTTC | CASSSTGVAYGYTF
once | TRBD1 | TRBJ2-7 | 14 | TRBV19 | TGTGCCAGTAGTACCGGGACAGGGACCTACGAGCAGTACTTC | CASSTGTGTYEQYF
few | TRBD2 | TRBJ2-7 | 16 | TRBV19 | TGTGCCAGTAGTATAGACGGCGGGAGCACTGCCTACGAGCAGTACTTC | CASSIDGGSTAYEQYF
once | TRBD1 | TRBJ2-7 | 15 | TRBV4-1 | TGCGCCAGCAGCCACCACAGGGGACGAGACTACGAGCAGTACTTC | CASSHHRGRDYEQYF
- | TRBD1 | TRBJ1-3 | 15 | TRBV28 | TGTGCCAGCAGTGCGGACAGGGTCTCTGGAAACACCATATATTTT | CASSADRVSGNTIYF
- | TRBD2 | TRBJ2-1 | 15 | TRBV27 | TGTGCCAGCAGTGTCACTAGCGGGGCTGGCGGTGAGCAGTTCTTC | CASSVTSGAGGEQFF
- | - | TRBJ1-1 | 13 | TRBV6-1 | TGTGCCAGCAGTGAGGACAGCATCACTGAAGCTTTCTTT | CASSEDSITEAFF
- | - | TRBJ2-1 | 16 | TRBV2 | TGTGCCAGCAGTCACCAAGCTGGAAGCTCCTACAATGAGCAGTTCTTC | CASSHQAGSSYNEQFF
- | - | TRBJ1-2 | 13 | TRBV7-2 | TGTGCCAGCAGCCAAGACTTCAGGGACGGCTACACCTTC | CASSQDFRDGYTF
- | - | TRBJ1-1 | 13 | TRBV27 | TGTGCCAGCAGCCTGGGACGGCGGACTGAAGCTTTCTTT | CASSLGRRTEAFF
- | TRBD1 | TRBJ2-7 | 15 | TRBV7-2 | TGTGCCAGCAGTCGTCCGGGACAGGGGGCTTACGAGCAGTACTTC | CASSRPGQGAYEQYF
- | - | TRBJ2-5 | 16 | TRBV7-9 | TGTGCCAGCAGCTTAAAGGGTCAAAGGACTAAAGAGACCCAGTACTTC | CASSLKGQRTKETQYF
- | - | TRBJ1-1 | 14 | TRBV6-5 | TGTGCCAGCAGTTACGCCAGGGCGGGCACTGAAGCTTTCTTT | CASSYARAGTEAFF
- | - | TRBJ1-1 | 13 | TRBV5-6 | TGTGCCAGCAGCTTGGCCAATCAGCTGAGAGCTTTCTTT | CASSLANQLRAFF
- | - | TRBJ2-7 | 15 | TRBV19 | TGTGCCAGTAGTATATCCCCGTCGAATACCTACGAGCAGTACTTC | CASSISPSNTYEQYF
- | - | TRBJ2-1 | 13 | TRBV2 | TGTGCCAGCAGTGACCCCGGGTGGAATGAGCAGTTCTTC | CASSDPGWNEQFF
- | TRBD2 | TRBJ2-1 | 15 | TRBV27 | TGTGCCAGCAGCCCCCTCGATGCGGGGGATAATGAGCAGTTCTTC | CASSPLDAGDNEQFF
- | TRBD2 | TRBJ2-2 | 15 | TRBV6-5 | TGTGCCAGCAGGTCAGCGGGAGACGGGGCCGGGGAGCTGTTTTTT | CASRSAGDGAGELFF
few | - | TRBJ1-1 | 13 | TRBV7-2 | TGTGCCAGCAGCTTAGGGGGATGGGCTGAAGCTTTCTTT | CASSLGGWAEAFF
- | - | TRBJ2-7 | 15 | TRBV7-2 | TGTGCCAGCAGCCTCTCCGGGACATTCAGGTACGAGCAGTACTTC | CASSLSGTFRYEQYF
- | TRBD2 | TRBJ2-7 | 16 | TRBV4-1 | TGCGCCAGCAGCCAAGAGGCAGGGAGGGGCGGTGGAGAGCAGTACTTC | CASSQEAGRGGGEQYF
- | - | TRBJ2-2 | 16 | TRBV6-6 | TGTGCCAGCAGTTACTCCAGTCCCTCGAACACCGGGGAGCTGTTTTTT | CASSYSSPSNTGELFF
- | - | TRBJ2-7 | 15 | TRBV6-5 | TGTGCCAGCAGTTACTCAACAGGGAAGGGTGTCGAGCAGTACTTC | CASSYSTGKGVEQYF
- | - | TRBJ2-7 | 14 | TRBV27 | TGTGCCAGCTACCCCACCTGGGGGGCGGGCGAGCAGTACTTC | CASYPTWGAGEQYF
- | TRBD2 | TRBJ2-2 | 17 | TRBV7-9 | TGTGCCAGCAGCTTCGCGTTGCGGCGGGAGGGCCCCGGGGAGCTGTTTTTT | CASSFALRREGPGELFF
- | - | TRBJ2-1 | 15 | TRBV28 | TGTGCCAGCACTCAGGGCCAGTCCTCCTACAATGAGCAGTTCTTC | CASTQGQSSYNEQFF
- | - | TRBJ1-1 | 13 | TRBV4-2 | TGTGCCAGCAGCCAAGGCACTAGGACTGAAGCTTTCTTT | CASSQGTRTEAFF
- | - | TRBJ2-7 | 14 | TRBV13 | TGTGCCAGCAGCTCCCGGACGGTGCTCTACGAGCAGTACTTC | CASSSRTVLYEQYF
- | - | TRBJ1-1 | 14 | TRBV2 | TGTGCCAGCAGTTCCGGCAGTCTGAACACTGAAGCTTTCTTT | CASSSGSLNTEAFF
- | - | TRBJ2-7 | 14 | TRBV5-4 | TGTGCCAGCAGCTTGAGTCGGGGCTCCTACGAGCAGTACTTC | CASSLSRGSYEQYF
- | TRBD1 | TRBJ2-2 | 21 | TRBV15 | TGTGCCACCAGCAGCTTTAACGTGGGGATTGGTGGGACAGGGAACACCGGGGAGCTGTTTTTT | CATSSFNVGIGGTGNTGELFF
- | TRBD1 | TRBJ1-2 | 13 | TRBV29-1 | TGCAGCGTGGCCCTGACAGGGGGGACTGGCTACACCTTC | CSVALTGGTGYTF
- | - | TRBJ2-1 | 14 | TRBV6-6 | TGTGCCAGCAACACGGGGAGCTCCTACAATGAGCAGTTCTTC | CASNTGSSYNEQFF
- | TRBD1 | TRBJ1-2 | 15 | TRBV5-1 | TGCGCCAGCAGCCCATCGGACAGGGAGGACTATGGCTACACCTTC | CASSPSDREDYGYTF
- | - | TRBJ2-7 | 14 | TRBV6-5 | TGTGCCAGCAGTTACTCGCTGGGGCCCTACGAGCAGTACTTC | CASSYSLGPYEQYF
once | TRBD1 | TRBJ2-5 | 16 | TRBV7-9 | TGTGCCAACCCACCGGAGGGACAGGGGGCGTGGGAGACCCAGTACTTC | CANPPEGQGAWETQYF
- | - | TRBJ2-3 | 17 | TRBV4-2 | TGTGCCAGCAGCCAAGAAGGGAGCCCGCGGGGCACAGATATGCAGTATTTT | CASSQEGSPRGTDMQYF
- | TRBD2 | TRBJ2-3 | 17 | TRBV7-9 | TGTGCCAGCAGCCCCCGGACTAGCGGGGAAGATAAAGATACGCAGTATTTT | CASSPRTSGEDKDTQYF
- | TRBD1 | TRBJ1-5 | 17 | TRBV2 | TGTGCCAGCAGTGGCGGGACAGGAAGGGGGAGCAATCAGCCCCAGCATTTT | CASSGGTGRGSNQPQHF
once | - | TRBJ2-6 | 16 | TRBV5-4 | TGTGCCAGCAGCTTGAACCCTAGCTCTGGGGCCAACGTCCTGACTTTC | CASSLNPSSGANVLTF
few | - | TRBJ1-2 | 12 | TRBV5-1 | TGCGCCAGCAGCCCTAGGGGGGTAGACTACACCTTC | CASSPRGVDYTF